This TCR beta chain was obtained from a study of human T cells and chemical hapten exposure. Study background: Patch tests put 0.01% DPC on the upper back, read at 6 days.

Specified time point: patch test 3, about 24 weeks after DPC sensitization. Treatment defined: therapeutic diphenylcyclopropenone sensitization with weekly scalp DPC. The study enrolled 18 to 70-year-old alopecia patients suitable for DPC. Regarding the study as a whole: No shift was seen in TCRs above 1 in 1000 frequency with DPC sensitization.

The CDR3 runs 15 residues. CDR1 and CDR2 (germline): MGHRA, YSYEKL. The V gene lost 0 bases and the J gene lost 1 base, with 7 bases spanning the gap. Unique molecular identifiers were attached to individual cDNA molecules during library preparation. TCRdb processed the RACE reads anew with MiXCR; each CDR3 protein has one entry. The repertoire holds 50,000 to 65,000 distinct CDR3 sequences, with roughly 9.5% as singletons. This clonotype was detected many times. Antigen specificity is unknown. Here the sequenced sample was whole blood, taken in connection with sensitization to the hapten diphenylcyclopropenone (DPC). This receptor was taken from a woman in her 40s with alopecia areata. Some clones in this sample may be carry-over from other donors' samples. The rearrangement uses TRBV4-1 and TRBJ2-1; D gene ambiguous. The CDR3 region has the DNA TGCGCCAGCAGCCAAGAAGGCAGATCCTACAATGAGCAGTTCTTC. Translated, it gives CASSQEGRSYNEQFF.